Described below is a single T cell receptor beta chain sequence and its context. Its antigen is currently unknown. Per the original data handling: Filtering of immunoSEQ junctional sequences could not match full-length read filtering. Assay: immunoSEQ multiplex PCR; the TCRdb copy retains only in-frame clones and omits some. V and J calls plus clone size are reproduced from that table; the DNA served to infer D and trimming. Found here are 2 million to 2.5 million clones, 90% to 95% of them singletons; the top ten hold 0.39%. The source of the sample is a study of shared clonotypes between healthy human individuals. Trimming removed 2 bases from V and 1 base from J, with 10 bases in between. The V gene's germline CDR1 is SEHNR and CDR2 FQNEAQ (reference sequence). CDR3 length: 15 amino acids. Whole-study findings and limits: A handful of donors showed sharing of approximately 5% of naive CD4 clonotypes.

Specimen: naive CD4+ T cells from PBMCs. This sample's subset: CD45RA+ positively selected. The chain carries TRBV7-9 and TRBJ2-3; D gene uncertain. The source is a young man in good health. Some clones in this sample may be carry-over from other donors' samples. The CDR3, as DNA: TGTGCCAGCAGCTTATTGGAGTTTGGCACAGATACGCAGTATTTT. Its protein is CASSLLEFGTDTQYF.